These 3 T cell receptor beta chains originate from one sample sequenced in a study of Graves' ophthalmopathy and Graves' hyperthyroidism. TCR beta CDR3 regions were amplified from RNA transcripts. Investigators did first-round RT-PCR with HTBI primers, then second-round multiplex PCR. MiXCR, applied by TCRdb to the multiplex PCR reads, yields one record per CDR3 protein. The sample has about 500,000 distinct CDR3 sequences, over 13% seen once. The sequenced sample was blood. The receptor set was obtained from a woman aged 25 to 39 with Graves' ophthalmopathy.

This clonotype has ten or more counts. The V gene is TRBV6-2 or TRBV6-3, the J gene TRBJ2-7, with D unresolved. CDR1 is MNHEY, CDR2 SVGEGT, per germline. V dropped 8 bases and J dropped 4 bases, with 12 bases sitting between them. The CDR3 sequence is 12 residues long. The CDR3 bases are TGTGCCAGCGCTTGGGCGCGTTACGAGCAGTACTTC. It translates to CASAWARYEQYF.

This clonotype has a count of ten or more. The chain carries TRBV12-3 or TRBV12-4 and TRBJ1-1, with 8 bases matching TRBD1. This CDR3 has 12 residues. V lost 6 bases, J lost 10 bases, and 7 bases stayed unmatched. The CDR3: CASRIQGGRAFF. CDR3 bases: TGTGCCAGCAGAATACAGGGGGGAAGAGCTTTCTTT.

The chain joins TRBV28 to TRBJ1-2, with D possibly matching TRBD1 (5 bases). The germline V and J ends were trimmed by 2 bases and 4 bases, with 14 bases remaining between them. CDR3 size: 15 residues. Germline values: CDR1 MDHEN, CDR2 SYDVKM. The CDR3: CASSLRGPIFYGYTF. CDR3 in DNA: TGTGCCAGCAGTTTACGGGGCCCAATTTTCTATGGCTACACCTTC.